The clone carrying this TCR beta chain came up a few times. There are 15 residues in the CDR3. Losses at the gene ends were 7 bases for V and 5 bases for J; bases not matched to a gene: 8. Per the germline V gene, CDR1 is MGHDK and CDR2 is SYGVNS. Treatment: oral pan-JAK inhibitor, 5-10 mg twice daily. RNA was extracted and reverse transcribed into cDNA as the sequencing template. Data came from immunoSEQ multiplex PCR; TCRdb stores just in-frame clones and leaves some out. Seen here are tens of thousands of clones, roughly 28% observed once, and the top ten hold 14% to 15%. This entry belongs to a study of CD8+ T cells in alopecia areata.

The V and J genes are TRBV25-1 and TRBJ2-2, with 9 positions matching TRBD1. The clonotype was recovered from a human donor with alopecia areata. Source: CD8+ T cells sorted from blood, taken at week 4, from a patient treated with tofacitinib. The CDR3 sequence is CASNRGQGETGELFF. The CDR3 nucleotides are TGTGCCAGCAATCGGGGACAGGGCGAAACCGGGGAGCTGTTTTTT.